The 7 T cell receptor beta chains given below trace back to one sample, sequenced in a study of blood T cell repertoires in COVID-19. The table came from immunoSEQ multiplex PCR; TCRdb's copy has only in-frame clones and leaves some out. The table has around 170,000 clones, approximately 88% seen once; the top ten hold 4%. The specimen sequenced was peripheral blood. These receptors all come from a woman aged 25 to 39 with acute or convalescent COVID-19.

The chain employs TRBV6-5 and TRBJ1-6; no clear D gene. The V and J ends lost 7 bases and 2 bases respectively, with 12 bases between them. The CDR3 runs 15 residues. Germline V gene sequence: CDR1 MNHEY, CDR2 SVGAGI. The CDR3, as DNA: TGTGCCAGCAACTCCGGGGTCGCCTATAATTCACCCCTCCACTTT. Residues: CASNSGVAYNSPLHF.

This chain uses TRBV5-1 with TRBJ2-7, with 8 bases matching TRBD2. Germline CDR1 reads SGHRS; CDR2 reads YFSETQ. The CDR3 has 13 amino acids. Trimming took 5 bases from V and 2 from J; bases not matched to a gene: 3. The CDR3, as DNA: TGCGCCAGCAGTCCAGCGGGAGCCTACGAGCAGTACTTC. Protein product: CASSPAGAYEQYF.

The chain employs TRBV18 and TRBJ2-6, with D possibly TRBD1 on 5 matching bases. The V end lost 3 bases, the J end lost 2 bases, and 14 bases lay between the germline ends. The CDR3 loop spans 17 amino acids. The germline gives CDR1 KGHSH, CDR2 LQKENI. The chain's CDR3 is CASSPARVMAGANVLTF. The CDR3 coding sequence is TGTGCCAGCTCACCGGCCAGGGTGATGGCTGGGGCCAACGTCCTGACTTTC.

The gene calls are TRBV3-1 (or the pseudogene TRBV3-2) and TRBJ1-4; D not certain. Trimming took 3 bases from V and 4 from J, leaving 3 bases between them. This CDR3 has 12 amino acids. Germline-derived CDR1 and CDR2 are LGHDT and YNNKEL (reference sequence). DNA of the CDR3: TGTGCCAGCAGCCACCTTAATGAAAAACTGTTTTTT. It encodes CASSHLNEKLFF.

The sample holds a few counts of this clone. CDR3 sequence: CASSPGAGNEQFF. CDR3 nucleotides: TGCGCCAGCAGCCCAGGGGCCGGCAATGAGCAGTTCTTC. The rearrangement uses TRBV5-1 and TRBJ2-1; D is possibly TRBD1 (6 bases). The germline CDR1 and CDR2 sequences are SGHRS and YFSETQ. Trimming pared 4 bases from V and 6 bases from J, leaving 11 bases between. This CDR3 has 13 amino acids.

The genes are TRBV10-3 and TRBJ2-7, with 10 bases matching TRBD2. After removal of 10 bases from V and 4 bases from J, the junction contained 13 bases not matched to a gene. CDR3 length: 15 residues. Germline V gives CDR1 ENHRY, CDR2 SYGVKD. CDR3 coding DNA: TGTGCCAACAACCCCTGGGCTAGCGGGAGTTACGAGCAGTACTTC. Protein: CANNPWASGSYEQYF.

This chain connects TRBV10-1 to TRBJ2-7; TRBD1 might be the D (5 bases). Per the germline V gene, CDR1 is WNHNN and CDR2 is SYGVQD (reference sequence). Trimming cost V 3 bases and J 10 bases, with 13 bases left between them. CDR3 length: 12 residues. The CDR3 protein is CASSDPTAHQYF. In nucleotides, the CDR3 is TGCGCCAGCAGTGACCCGACAGCCCATCAGTACTTC.